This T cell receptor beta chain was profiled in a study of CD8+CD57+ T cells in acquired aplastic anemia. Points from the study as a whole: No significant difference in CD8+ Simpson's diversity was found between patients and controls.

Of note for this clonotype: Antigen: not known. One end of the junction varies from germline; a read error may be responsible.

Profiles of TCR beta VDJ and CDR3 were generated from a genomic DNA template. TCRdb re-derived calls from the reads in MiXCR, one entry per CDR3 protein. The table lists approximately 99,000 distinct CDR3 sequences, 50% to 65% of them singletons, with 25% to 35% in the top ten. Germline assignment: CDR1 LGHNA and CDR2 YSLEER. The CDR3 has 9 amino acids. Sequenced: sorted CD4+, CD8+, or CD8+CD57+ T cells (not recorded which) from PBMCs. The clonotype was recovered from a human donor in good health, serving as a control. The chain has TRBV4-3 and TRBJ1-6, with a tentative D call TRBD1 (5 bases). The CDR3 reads CASSQDGAF. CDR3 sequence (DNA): TGCGCCAGCAGCCAAGATGGGGCCTTT.